The 14 T cell receptor beta chains below all came from one sample that was sequenced in a study of OX40 agonist ivuxolimab in advanced cancers. The table came from immunoSEQ multiplex PCR; TCRdb's copy has only in-frame clones and leaves some out. The table records roughly 69,000 clones, about 90% of them present only once. Specimen: CD4+ or CD8+ T cells sorted from blood, collected in a trial of the OX40 agonist ivuxolimab. All receptors come from an adult with an advanced solid tumor such as melanoma, head and neck, liver or kidney cancer.

The V call is TRBV7-9, the J call TRBJ2-1; TRBD1 matches at 9 bases. CDR1 is SEHNR and CDR2 is FQNEAQ in the germline V gene (reference sequence). This CDR3 region has 17 residues. The ends lost 5 bases at V and 4 bases at J; junction bases unmatched: 12. The chain's CDR3 is CASSPTLTGGLYNEQFF. The CDR3 region has the DNA TGTGCCAGCAGCCCAACATTGACAGGGGGGCTTTACAATGAGCAGTTCTTC.

The chain recombines TRBV7-8 with TRBJ1-2; 7 bases fit TRBD1. Per the germline V gene, CDR1 is SGHVS and CDR2 is FQNEAQ. The V gene end was trimmed by 2 bases and the J gene end by 2 bases; junction bases not matched to a gene: 14. The CDR3 contains 18 residues. The CDR3 coding sequence is TGTGCCAGCAGCTTAATCCGAAAGTTCCAAGGGGGCAACTATGGCTACACCTTC. Residues: CASSLIRKFQGGNYGYTF.

The chain has TRBV5-4 and TRBJ2-3, with 7 positions matching TRBD2. From germline, CDR1 is SGHNT and CDR2 YYREEE (reference sequence). The CDR3 has 15 amino acids. Trimming cost V 7 bases and J 0 bases; bases outside gene matches: 8. CDR3 coding DNA: TGTGCCAGCCGGTTGGGGGGGGTAAGCACAGATACGCAGTATTTT. It codes for CASRLGGVSTDTQYF.

V gene TRBV11-3 combines with J gene TRBJ2-1; no clear D. The CDR3 sequence is 19 residues long. Germline CDR1 and CDR2: SGHNT and YENEEA. Between the trimmed V and J ends, which lost 0 bases and 1 base, there was a span of 19 bases. The CDR3 sequence: CASSLDGGPNRGSYNEQFF. The DNA for the CDR3 is TGTGCCAGCAGCTTAGATGGCGGTCCCAATCGAGGTTCCTACAATGAGCAGTTCTTC.

V is TRBV18 and J is TRBJ2-7, with a possible D match to TRBD2 (6 bases). V was pared by 3 bases and J by 5 bases, with 14 bases between. From germline, CDR1 is KGHSH and CDR2 LQKENI. The CDR3 extends over 14 amino acids. CDR3 in DNA: TGTGCCAGCTCACCGTCCGGGACTCGGGACGAGCAGTACTTC. Translating it yields CASSPSGTRDEQYF.

The genes are TRBV9 and TRBJ2-1, with a weak D call TRBD2 (5 bases). V shed 0 bases and J shed 3 bases, with 10 bases lying between them. Germline lookup yields CDR1 SGDLS and CDR2 YYNGEE. The CDR3 totals 15 residues. CDR3 sequence (DNA): TGTGCCAGCAGCGTAGTCGATGACTACTACAATGAGCAGTTCTTC. Protein: CASSVVDDYYNEQFF.

The V call is TRBV6-1, the J call TRBJ2-7; no clear D gene. Trimming shortened V by 8 bases and J by 7 bases, and 12 bases separated the two germline ends. CDR1 and CDR2 (germline): MNHNS, SASEGT. The CDR3 totals 11 residues. CDR3 sequence reads: CASLLVGEQYF. CDR3 DNA: TGTGCCAGCCTGTTAGTCGGGGAGCAGTACTTC.

This clone was detected only once. The V gene is TRBV29-1, the J gene TRBJ1-5; TRBD1 is a possible D gene (5 bases). The CDR3 is made up of 12 amino acids. The germline V gene has CDR1 SQVTM and CDR2 ANQGSEA. Deletions cut 6 bases from V and 2 bases from J, with 8 bases between. The CDR3 reads CSVGGGNQPQHF. The CDR3 DNA is TGCAGCGTCGGGGGGGGCAATCAGCCCCAGCATTTT.

The J gene is TRBJ1-2, the V gene TRBV19; TRBD1 agrees at 7 bases. V was pared by 4 bases and J by 8 bases, with 13 bases of the junction left unmatched. Germline V gene sequence: CDR1 LNHDA, CDR2 SQIVND (reference sequence). This CDR3 is 15 amino acids long. The CDR3 spells CASSTTGKSRAGYTF. CDR3 coding DNA: TGTGCCAGTAGTACGACAGGGAAAAGTCGGGCCGGCTACACCTTC. The full variable domain, in which reference TRBV19 and TRBJ1-2 provide the parts outside the CDR3, is DGGITQSPKYLFRKEGQNVTLSCEQNLNHDAMYWYRQDPGQGLRLIYYSQIVNDFQKGDIAEGYSVSREKKESFPLTVTSAQKNPTAFYLCASSTTGKSRAGYTFGSGTRLTVV.

The V gene is TRBV6-6, the J gene TRBJ1-2; TRBD1 matches 7 bases. Per the germline V gene, CDR1 is MNHNY and CDR2 is SVGAGI (reference sequence). Losses at the gene ends were 0 bases for V and 3 bases for J; bases not matched to a gene: 4. The CDR3 loop spans 15 amino acids. The CDR3 loop reads CASSYSKGAHYGYTF. As DNA, the CDR3 is TGTGCCAGCAGTTACTCGAAGGGGGCACACTATGGCTACACCTTC.

This clone was counted between two and nine times. This chain joins TRBV4-1 and TRBJ1-1; possibly TRBD1 for D (5 bases). Germline values: CDR1 MGHRA, CDR2 YSYEKL. This CDR3 is built from 14 residues. Trimming removed 4 bases from V and 1 base from J, with 10 bases in between. CDR3 in DNA: TGCGCCAGCAGCCGCATACAGGAGAACACTGAAGCTTTCTTT. It encodes CASSRIQENTEAFF.

This chain connects TRBV6-1 to TRBJ2-7, with TRBD2 matching 12 bases. The germline V gene has CDR1 MNHNS and CDR2 SASEGT. V lost 6 bases, J lost 4 bases, and 4 bases stayed unmatched. The CDR3 length is 14 residues. The CDR3 nucleotides read TGTGCCAGCAGCAGACTAGCGGGAGTTTACGAGCAGTACTTC. Translated: CASSRLAGVYEQYF.

The chain carries TRBV9 and TRBJ2-5; D gene unclear. The CDR3 has 14 residues. The germline V and J ends were trimmed by 2 bases and 1 base, with 9 bases remaining between them. Germline CDR1 SGDLS, CDR2 YYNGEE. The CDR3 is CASSVTVGQETQYF. CDR3 nucleotide sequence: TGTGCCAGCAGCGTCACTGTCGGCCAAGAGACCCAGTACTTC.

The genes are TRBV11-2 and TRBJ1-2; D is unclear. Germline V gene sequence: CDR1 SGHAT, CDR2 FQNNGV. V dropped 5 bases and J dropped 4 bases, with 8 bases sitting between them. The length of the CDR3 is 12 residues. The chain's CDR3 is CASSPDFYGYTF. CDR3 sequence (DNA): TGTGCCAGCAGCCCAGATTTCTATGGCTACACCTTC.